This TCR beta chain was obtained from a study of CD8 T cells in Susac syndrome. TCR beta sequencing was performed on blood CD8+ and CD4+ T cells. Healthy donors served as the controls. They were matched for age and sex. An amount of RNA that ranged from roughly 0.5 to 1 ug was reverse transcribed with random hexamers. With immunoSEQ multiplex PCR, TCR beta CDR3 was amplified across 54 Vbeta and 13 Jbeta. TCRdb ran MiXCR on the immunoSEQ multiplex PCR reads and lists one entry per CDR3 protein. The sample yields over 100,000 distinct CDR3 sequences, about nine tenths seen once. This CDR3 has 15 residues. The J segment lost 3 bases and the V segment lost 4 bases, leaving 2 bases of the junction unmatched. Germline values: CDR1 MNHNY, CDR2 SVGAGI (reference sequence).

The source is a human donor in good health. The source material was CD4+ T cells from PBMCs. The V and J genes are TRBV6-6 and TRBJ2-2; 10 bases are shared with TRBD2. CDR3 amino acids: CASSLAGGYTGELFF. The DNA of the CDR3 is TGTGCCAGCAGTTTAGCGGGGGGATACACCGGGGAGCTGTTTTTT.